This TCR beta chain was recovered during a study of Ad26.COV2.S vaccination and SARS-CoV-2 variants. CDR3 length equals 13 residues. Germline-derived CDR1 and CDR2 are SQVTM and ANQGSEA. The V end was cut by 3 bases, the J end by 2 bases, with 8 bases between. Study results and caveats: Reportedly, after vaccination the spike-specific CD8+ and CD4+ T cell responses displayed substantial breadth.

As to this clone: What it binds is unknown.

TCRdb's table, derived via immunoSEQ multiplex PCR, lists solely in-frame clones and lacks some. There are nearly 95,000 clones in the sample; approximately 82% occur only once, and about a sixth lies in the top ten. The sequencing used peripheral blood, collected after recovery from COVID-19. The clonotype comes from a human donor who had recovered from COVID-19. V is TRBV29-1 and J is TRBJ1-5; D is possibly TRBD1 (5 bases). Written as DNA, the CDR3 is TGCAGCGTTGAGCAGGGCGGCAATCAGCCCCAGCATTTT. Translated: CSVEQGGNQPQHF.